Listed below are T cell receptor beta chains from one sample, sequenced in a study of blood T cells in healthy people across ages. Via MiXCR, TCRdb re-called the 5' RACE reads, giving one row per CDR3 protein. The sample includes 800,000 to 1,300,000 distinct CDR3 sequences, under 30% of them seen just once. In addition, the sample was reused for a study of T cells of mothers and their children.

Sequenced sample: blood. The receptors here all came from a girl aged 2 to 10 in good health. CDR3s include the opening cysteine and the closing phenylalanine or tryptophan. The D gene is left open where the match is weak. Rows may omit the clone size; those that give it use once, few, many or a size class.

d_call: -
j_call: TRBJ2-1
v_call: TRBV15
clone_size: -
cdr3_aa: CATSRDSLAYNEQFF
cdr3_nt: TGTGCCACCAGCAGAGATTCACTGGCCTACAATGAGCAGTTCTTC

d_call: TRBD2
j_call: TRBJ2-3
v_call: TRBV5-1
clone_size: -
cdr3_aa: CASSLDSSGRADTQYF
cdr3_nt: TGCGCCAGCAGCTTGGACTCTAGCGGGAGAGCTGATACGCAGTATTTT

d_call: -
j_call: TRBJ1-5
v_call: TRBV19
clone_size: -
cdr3_aa: CASSIGGLEPQHF
cdr3_nt: TGTGCCAGTAGTATTGGGGGATTGGAGCCCCAGCATTTT

d_call: TRBD2
j_call: TRBJ2-1
v_call: TRBV7-3
clone_size: few
cdr3_aa: CASSYVAGSHEQFF
cdr3_nt: TGTGCCAGCAGCTACGTAGCGGGTTCGCATGAGCAGTTCTTC

d_call: -
j_call: TRBJ2-3
v_call: TRBV7-9
clone_size: -
cdr3_aa: CASSLDKALPADTQYF
cdr3_nt: TGTGCCAGCAGCTTAGATAAGGCGCTCCCGGCAGATACGCAGTATTTT

d_call: -
j_call: TRBJ1-1
v_call: TRBV10-3
clone_size: few
cdr3_aa: CAIRERSGRQTFLNTEAFF
cdr3_nt: TGTGCCATCAGGGAAAGGAGCGGCCGTCAGACTTTTTTGAACACTGAAGCTTTCTTT

d_call: TRBD2
j_call: TRBJ2-4
v_call: TRBV7-2
clone_size: -
cdr3_aa: CASSLARGGKNIQYF
cdr3_nt: TGTGCCAGCAGCTTAGCTCGCGGGGGCAAAAACATTCAGTACTTC

d_call: TRBD2
j_call: TRBJ2-1
v_call: TRBV25-1
clone_size: -
cdr3_aa: CASVSSSGGFNEQFF
cdr3_nt: TGTGCCAGCGTGTCGTCTAGCGGGGGCTTCAATGAGCAGTTCTTC

d_call: -
j_call: TRBJ2-7
v_call: TRBV29-1
clone_size: -
cdr3_aa: CSVVEGSEQYF
cdr3_nt: TGCAGCGTTGTGGAAGGGTCAGAGCAGTACTTC

d_call: -
j_call: TRBJ2-6
v_call: TRBV4-1
clone_size: -
cdr3_aa: CASRGRSNSGANVLTF
cdr3_nt: TGCGCCAGCCGGGGGCGGAGCAACTCTGGGGCCAACGTCCTGACTTTC

d_call: -
j_call: TRBJ2-7
v_call: TRBV27
clone_size: -
cdr3_aa: CASSSGPMVYEQYF
cdr3_nt: TGTGCCAGCAGTTCGGGACCGATGGTGTACGAGCAGTACTTC

d_call: -
j_call: TRBJ1-2
v_call: TRBV7-9
clone_size: -
cdr3_aa: CASSLDFDRPYTF
cdr3_nt: TGTGCCAGCAGCTTAGATTTTGACAGGCCGTACACCTTC

d_call: TRBD2
j_call: TRBJ2-3
v_call: TRBV10-1
clone_size: -
cdr3_aa: CASMLPRLAPSPDTQYF
cdr3_nt: TGCGCCAGCATGTTACCCCGACTAGCCCCCTCCCCAGATACGCAGTATTTT

d_call: TRBD2
j_call: TRBJ2-7
v_call: TRBV5-1
clone_size: many
cdr3_aa: CASSSGLAGADEQYF
cdr3_nt: TGCGCCAGCAGCTCCGGACTAGCGGGAGCCGACGAGCAGTACTTC

d_call: TRBD1
j_call: TRBJ1-2
v_call: TRBV12-5
clone_size: few
cdr3_aa: CASGYTDRALYGYTF
cdr3_nt: TGTGCTAGTGGCTATACCGACAGGGCCCTGTATGGCTACACCTTC

d_call: -
j_call: TRBJ2-5
v_call: TRBV12-3/TRBV12-4
clone_size: few
cdr3_aa: CASRPLGPQETQYF
cdr3_nt: TGTGCCAGCAGGCCACTCGGACCTCAAGAGACCCAGTACTTC

d_call: TRBD2
j_call: TRBJ2-1
v_call: TRBV29-1
clone_size: -
cdr3_aa: CSVVGGPSGKSPYNEQFF
cdr3_nt: TGCAGCGTTGTTGGGGGGCCTAGCGGGAAGTCCCCCTACAATGAGCAGTTCTTC

d_call: -
j_call: TRBJ2-7
v_call: TRBV7-9
clone_size: many
cdr3_aa: CASNSPGNRWGDEQYF
cdr3_nt: TGTGCCAGCAACTCCCCCGGGAACAGGTGGGGGGACGAGCAGTACTTC

d_call: -
j_call: TRBJ2-1
v_call: TRBV7-9
clone_size: few
cdr3_aa: CASSSGSFNEQFF
cdr3_nt: TGTGCCAGCAGCTCTGGGAGTTTTAATGAGCAGTTCTTC

d_call: -
j_call: TRBJ2-3
v_call: TRBV6-1
clone_size: few
cdr3_aa: CASNHLGQGGTDTQYF
cdr3_nt: TGTGCCAGCAACCACCTGGGGCAGGGTGGAACAGATACGCAGTATTTT

d_call: TRBD1
j_call: TRBJ2-7
v_call: TRBV5-1
clone_size: -
cdr3_aa: CASSLALGTGELYEQYF
cdr3_nt: TGCGCCAGCAGCTTGGCCCTCGGGACAGGAGAACTCTACGAGCAGTACTTC

d_call: TRBD2
j_call: TRBJ2-1
v_call: TRBV20-1
clone_size: -
cdr3_aa: CSAHGLAGGNFYNEQFF
cdr3_nt: TGCAGCGCCCACGGACTAGCGGGAGGAAACTTCTACAATGAGCAGTTCTTC

d_call: TRBD1
j_call: TRBJ1-1
v_call: TRBV13
clone_size: -
cdr3_aa: CASSHTMDRATEAFF
cdr3_nt: TGTGCCAGCAGTCATACGATGGACAGGGCCACTGAAGCTTTCTTT

d_call: -
j_call: TRBJ2-7
v_call: TRBV4-1
clone_size: few
cdr3_aa: CASSQVGYGIEQYF
cdr3_nt: TGCGCCAGCAGCCAAGTTGGTTATGGCATCGAGCAGTACTTC

d_call: -
j_call: TRBJ2-3
v_call: TRBV18
clone_size: -
cdr3_aa: CASSLGGLGVYF
cdr3_nt: TGTGCCAGCTCACTAGGGGGACTCGGCGTGTATTTT

d_call: TRBD1
j_call: TRBJ2-7
v_call: TRBV12-3/TRBV12-4
clone_size: few
cdr3_aa: CASSSGQIYEQYF
cdr3_nt: TGTGCCAGCAGTTCGGGACAGATCTACGAGCAGTACTTC

d_call: -
j_call: TRBJ2-2
v_call: TRBV24-1
clone_size: few
cdr3_aa: CATSDPGTENGELFF
cdr3_nt: TGTGCCACCAGTGATCCCGGGACGGAAAACGGGGAGCTGTTTTTT

d_call: TRBD2
j_call: TRBJ2-5
v_call: TRBV5-8
clone_size: few
cdr3_aa: CASSLLTSLAGVETQYF
cdr3_nt: TGTGCCAGCAGCCTGCTCACCTCACTAGCGGGGGTAGAGACCCAGTACTTC

d_call: -
j_call: TRBJ2-6
v_call: TRBV19
clone_size: -
cdr3_aa: CASKPLHSGANVLTF
cdr3_nt: TGTGCCAGTAAACCCCTCCACTCTGGGGCCAACGTCCTGACTTTC

d_call: -
j_call: TRBJ2-4
v_call: TRBV20-1
clone_size: -
cdr3_aa: CSVRGGLAKNIQYF
cdr3_nt: TGCAGTGTCAGGGGTGGCCTGGCCAAAAACATTCAGTACTTC

d_call: TRBD1
j_call: TRBJ1-5
v_call: TRBV12-3/TRBV12-4
clone_size: few
cdr3_aa: CASRMTGGGNQPQHF
cdr3_nt: TGTGCCAGCAGAATGACAGGGGGTGGCAATCAGCCCCAGCATTTT

d_call: -
j_call: TRBJ2-3
v_call: TRBV25-1
clone_size: -
cdr3_aa: CASSSTSGTPSTDTQYF
cdr3_nt: TGTGCCAGCAGTTCAACTTCCGGGACACCTAGCACAGATACGCAGTATTTT

d_call: TRBD1
j_call: TRBJ2-4
v_call: TRBV20-1
clone_size: -
cdr3_aa: CSAKTGGRKNIQYF
cdr3_nt: TGCAGTGCAAAGACAGGGGGCCGCAAAAACATTCAGTACTTC

d_call: -
j_call: TRBJ1-4
v_call: TRBV7-9
clone_size: many
cdr3_aa: CASSFGNEKLFF
cdr3_nt: TGTGCCAGCAGCTTCGGGAATGAAAAACTGTTTTTT

d_call: -
j_call: TRBJ2-5
v_call: TRBV7-9
clone_size: -
cdr3_aa: CASSWGDLEVTQYF
cdr3_nt: TGTGCCAGCAGCTGGGGGGATCTAGAAGTGACCCAGTACTTC

d_call: -
j_call: TRBJ2-1
v_call: TRBV11-3
clone_size: -
cdr3_aa: CASSFSTEPPHNEQFF
cdr3_nt: TGTGCCAGCAGCTTTTCTACGGAACCTCCTCACAATGAGCAGTTCTTC

d_call: -
j_call: TRBJ2-1
v_call: TRBV7-2
clone_size: few
cdr3_aa: CASGPGSQQFF
cdr3_nt: TGTGCCAGCGGCCCAGGGAGTCAGCAGTTCTTC

d_call: -
j_call: TRBJ2-7
v_call: TRBV7-2
clone_size: -
cdr3_aa: CASSWFVEDSYEQYF
cdr3_nt: TGTGCCAGCAGCTGGTTCGTCGAGGACTCCTACGAGCAGTACTTC

d_call: -
j_call: TRBJ2-4
v_call: TRBV2
clone_size: few
cdr3_aa: CASSGGDRVKNIQYF
cdr3_nt: TGTGCCAGCAGTGGCGGGGACCGGGTCAAAAACATTCAGTACTTC

d_call: -
j_call: TRBJ1-4
v_call: TRBV6-6
clone_size: many
cdr3_aa: CASRIQGTNEKLFF
cdr3_nt: TGTGCCAGCAGGATTCAGGGGACTAATGAAAAACTGTTTTTT

d_call: TRBD2
j_call: TRBJ2-1
v_call: TRBV27
clone_size: few
cdr3_aa: CASRASGIYEQFF
cdr3_nt: TGTGCCAGCAGGGCTAGCGGGATCTATGAGCAGTTCTTC

d_call: -
j_call: TRBJ2-1
v_call: TRBV7-2
clone_size: few
cdr3_aa: CASSLVAPTNPVQFF
cdr3_nt: TGTGCCAGCAGCTTAGTGGCGCCAACAAACCCAGTGCAGTTCTTC

d_call: -
j_call: TRBJ1-2
v_call: TRBV15
clone_size: few
cdr3_aa: CATSSDIAGGYTF
cdr3_nt: TGTGCCACCAGCAGTGATATTGCAGGTGGCTACACCTTC

d_call: TRBD2
j_call: TRBJ2-6
v_call: TRBV4-2
clone_size: few
cdr3_aa: CASSQDRLAGELGANVLTF
cdr3_nt: TGTGCCAGCAGCCAAGATCGGCTAGCGGGAGAACTTGGGGCCAACGTCCTGACTTTC

d_call: TRBD1
j_call: TRBJ2-7
v_call: TRBV12-3/TRBV12-4
clone_size: -
cdr3_aa: CASRETGADEQYF
cdr3_nt: TGTGCCAGCAGGGAGACAGGGGCGGACGAGCAGTACTTC